This T cell receptor beta chain was captured in a study of cytomegalovirus exposure and HLA in healthy donors. Turning to the study itself: Unique TCR beta sequences numbering some 120 million came from roughly 180 million T cells in an earlier analysis. Study results and caveats: A link between a missense DCLRE1C variant and TCR beta V- and J-gene trimming emerged from a later analysis. It was reported in a later analysis that an Asian-associated ancestry cluster showed fewer N-insertions than the approximately 670-donor mean.

This PCR relied on a set of 60 Vbeta primers and 13 Jbeta primers. Sequenced by immunoSEQ multiplex PCR; TCRdb stores in-frame clones only, minus some. The table records 150,000 to 200,000 clones, around three quarters of them present only once. Details on this clone: Its cognate antigen is unknown.

The CDR3 totals 16 residues. Germline trimming cut 1 base from V and 0 bases from J; bases unmatched to any gene: 5. Germline V gene lookup returns CDR1 SGHVS and CDR2 FNYEAQ. The sample was PBMCs. The TCR originated in a woman in her thirties in good health and CMV-seropositive. V is TRBV7-6 and J is TRBJ2-5, with 7 positions matching TRBD2. The CDR3 DNA follows: TGTGCCAGCAGCTTAGTTGCTAGCGGAAACCAAGAGACCCAGTACTTC. Its protein is CASSLVASGNQETQYF.